This T cell receptor (beta chain) was identified in a study of blood T cell repertoires in COVID-19. Overall study context: The United States, Italy and Spain provided the acute and convalescent COVID-19 samples.

V gave up 7 bases and J gave up 3 bases; unmatched junction bases: 13. Looked up from germline, CDR1 is GTSNPN and CDR2 is SVGIG (reference sequence). The CDR3 runs 15 residues. This clone was found once. As processed by the authors: Amplified reference gene primers provided the basis for estimating nucleated cell counts. Assay: immunoSEQ multiplex PCR; the TCRdb copy retains only in-frame clones and omits some. From that table come the V and J calls and clone size; the DNA was used to work out D and trimming. The table shows about 81,000 clones, with 88% occurring only once. The sequenced material came from peripheral blood. The sequence was obtained from a woman of 80 years or more with acute or convalescent COVID-19. The chain recombines TRBV30 with TRBJ2-3; TRBD2 matches at 7 bases. CDR3 loop: CASQGAGRGTDTQYF. CDR3 DNA sequence: TGTGCCTCCCAAGGGGCGGGGAGGGGAACAGATACGCAGTATTTT.